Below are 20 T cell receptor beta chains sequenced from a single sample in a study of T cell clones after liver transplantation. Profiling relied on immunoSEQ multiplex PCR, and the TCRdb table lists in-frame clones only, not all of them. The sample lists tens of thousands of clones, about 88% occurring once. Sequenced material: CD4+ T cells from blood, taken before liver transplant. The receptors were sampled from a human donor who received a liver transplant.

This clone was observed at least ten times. Here the CDR3 DNA reads TGTGCCAGCAGTTACTCGACTGCGGGGGGGGCAGAGACCCAGTACTTC. Encoded protein: CASSYSTAGGAETQYF. The chain combines TRBV6-6 with TRBJ2-5, with TRBD2 matching over 9 bases. Losses at the gene ends were 0 bases for V and 4 bases for J; bases not matched to a gene: 6. This CDR3 is 16 amino acids long. Germline assignment: CDR1 MNHNY and CDR2 SVGAGI (reference sequence).

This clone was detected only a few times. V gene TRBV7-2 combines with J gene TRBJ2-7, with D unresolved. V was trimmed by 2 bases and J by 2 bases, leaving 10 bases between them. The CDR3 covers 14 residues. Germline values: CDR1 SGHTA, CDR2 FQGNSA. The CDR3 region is CASSLKSQTYEQYF. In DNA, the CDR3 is TGTGCCAGCAGCTTAAAAAGCCAAACCTACGAGCAGTACTTC.

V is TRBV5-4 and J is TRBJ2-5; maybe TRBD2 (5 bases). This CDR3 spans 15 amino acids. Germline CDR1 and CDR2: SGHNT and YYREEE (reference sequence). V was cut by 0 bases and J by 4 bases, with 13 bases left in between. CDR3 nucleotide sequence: TGTGCCAGCAGCTTGGATTGGGCTAGCAGAGAGACCCAGTACTTC. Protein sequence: CASSLDWASRETQYF.

The CDR3 protein is CAISAWTSGSYEQYF. As DNA, the CDR3 is TGTGCCATCAGTGCGTGGACTAGCGGATCCTACGAGCAGTACTTC. V usage is TRBV10-3 and J usage is TRBJ2-7, with 10 bases matching TRBD2. Germline CDR1 and CDR2: ENHRY and SYGVKD. This CDR3 region has 15 residues. V was clipped by 4 bases and J by 1 base; unmatched bases: 4.

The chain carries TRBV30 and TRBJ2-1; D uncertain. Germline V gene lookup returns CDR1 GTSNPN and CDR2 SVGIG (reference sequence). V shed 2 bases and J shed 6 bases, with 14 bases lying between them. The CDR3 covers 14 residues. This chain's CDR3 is CAWSPLTSANEQFF. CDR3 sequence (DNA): TGTGCCTGGAGTCCACTGACGAGCGCCAATGAGCAGTTCTTC.

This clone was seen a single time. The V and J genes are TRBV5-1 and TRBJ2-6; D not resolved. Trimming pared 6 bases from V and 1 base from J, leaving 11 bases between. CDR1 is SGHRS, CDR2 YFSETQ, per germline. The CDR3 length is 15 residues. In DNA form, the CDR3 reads TGCGCCAGCAAAAATGAAGGGTCTGGGGCCAACGTCCTGACTTTC. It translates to CASKNEGSGANVLTF.

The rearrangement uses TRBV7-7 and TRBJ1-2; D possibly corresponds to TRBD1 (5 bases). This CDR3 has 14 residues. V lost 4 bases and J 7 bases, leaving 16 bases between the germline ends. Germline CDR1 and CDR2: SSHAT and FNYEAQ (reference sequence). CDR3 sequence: CASSSPQVGGGYTF. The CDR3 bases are TGTGCCAGCAGCTCCCCACAGGTGGGAGGTGGCTACACCTTC.

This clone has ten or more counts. The DNA of the CDR3 is TGTGCCAGCAGCTCGATACAGGGACCCACCATATATTTT. It specifies CASSSIQGPTIYF. V usage is TRBV7-9 and J usage is TRBJ1-3, with D possibly matching TRBD1 (6 bases). The CDR3 contains 13 residues. V was shortened by 4 bases and J by 9 bases, with 13 bases between the two germline ends. The germline V gene encodes CDR1 SEHNR and CDR2 FQNEAQ (reference sequence).

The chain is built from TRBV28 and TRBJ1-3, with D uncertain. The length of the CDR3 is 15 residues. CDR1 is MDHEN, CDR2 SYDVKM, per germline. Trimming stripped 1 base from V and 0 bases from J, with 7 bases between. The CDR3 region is CASSLFPNSGNTIYF. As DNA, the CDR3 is TGTGCCAGCAGTTTATTTCCGAACTCTGGAAACACCATATATTTT.

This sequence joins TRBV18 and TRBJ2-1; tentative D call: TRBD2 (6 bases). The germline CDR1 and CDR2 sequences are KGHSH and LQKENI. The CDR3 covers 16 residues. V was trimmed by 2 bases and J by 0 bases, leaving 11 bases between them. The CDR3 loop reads CASSPSLAPSYNEQFF. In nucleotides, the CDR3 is TGTGCCAGCTCACCATCGCTAGCGCCCTCCTACAATGAGCAGTTCTTC.

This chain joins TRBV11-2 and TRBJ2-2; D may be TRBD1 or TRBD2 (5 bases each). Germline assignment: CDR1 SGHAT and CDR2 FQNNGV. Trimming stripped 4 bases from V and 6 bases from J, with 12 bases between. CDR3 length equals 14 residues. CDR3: CASSSVMGPGELFF. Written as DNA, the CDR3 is TGTGCCAGCAGCTCAGTCATGGGACCCGGGGAGCTGTTTTTT.

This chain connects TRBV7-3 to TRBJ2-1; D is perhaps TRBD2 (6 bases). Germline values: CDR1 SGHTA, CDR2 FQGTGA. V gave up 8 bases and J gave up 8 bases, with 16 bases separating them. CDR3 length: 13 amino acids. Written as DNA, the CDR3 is TGTGCCAGCTCCCGGACCCGGGAGCATGAGCAGTTCTTC. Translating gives CASSRTREHEQFF.

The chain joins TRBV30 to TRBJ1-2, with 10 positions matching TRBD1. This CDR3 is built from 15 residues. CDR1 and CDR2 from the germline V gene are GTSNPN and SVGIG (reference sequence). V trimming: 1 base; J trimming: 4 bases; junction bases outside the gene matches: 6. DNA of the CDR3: TGTGCCTGGAGTGCCACGACAGGGGGCTCCTATGGCTACACCTTC. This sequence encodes CAWSATTGGSYGYTF. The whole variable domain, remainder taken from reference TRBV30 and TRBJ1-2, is SQTIHQWPATLVQPVGSPLSLECTVEGTSNPNLYWYRQAAGRGLQLLFYSVGIGQISSEVPQNLSASRPQDRQFILSSKKLLLSDSGFYLCAWSATTGGSYGYTFGSGTRLTVV.

The CDR3 sequence: CASSGDSIQETQYF. The CDR3 DNA is TGTGCCAGCAGCGGGGACAGTATCCAAGAGACCCAGTACTTC. The chain links TRBV7-6 to TRBJ2-5, with TRBD1 identical over 7 bases. This CDR3 has 14 residues. Germline-derived CDR1 and CDR2 are SGHVS and FNYEAQ. The V gene end was trimmed by 5 bases and the J gene end by 1 base; junction bases not matched to a gene: 4.

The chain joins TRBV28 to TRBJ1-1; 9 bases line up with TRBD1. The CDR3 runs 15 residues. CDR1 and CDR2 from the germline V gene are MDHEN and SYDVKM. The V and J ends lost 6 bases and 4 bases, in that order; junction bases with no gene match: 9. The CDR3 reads CASRERQGGFTEAFF. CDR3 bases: TGTGCCAGCAGGGAGCGACAGGGGGGATTCACTGAAGCTTTCTTT.

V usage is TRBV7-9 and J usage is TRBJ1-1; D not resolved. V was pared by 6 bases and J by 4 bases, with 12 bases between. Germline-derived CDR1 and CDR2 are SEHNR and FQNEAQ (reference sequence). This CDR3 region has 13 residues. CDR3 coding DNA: TGTGCCAGCAGTGGCCTTGGCGGCACTGAAGCTTTCTTT. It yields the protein CASSGLGGTEAFF.

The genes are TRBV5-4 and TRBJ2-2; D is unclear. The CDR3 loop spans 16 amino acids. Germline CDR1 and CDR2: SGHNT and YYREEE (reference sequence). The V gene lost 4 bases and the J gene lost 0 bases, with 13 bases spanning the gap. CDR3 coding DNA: TGTGCCAGCAGCAAGGGCCCGCATACGAACACCGGGGAGCTGTTTTTT. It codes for CASSKGPHTNTGELFF.

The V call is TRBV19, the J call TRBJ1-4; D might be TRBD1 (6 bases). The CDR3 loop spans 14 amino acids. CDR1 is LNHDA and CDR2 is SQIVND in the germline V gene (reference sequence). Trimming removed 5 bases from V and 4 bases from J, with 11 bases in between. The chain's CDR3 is CASSPGGLNEKLFF. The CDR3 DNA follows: TGTGCCAGTAGTCCCGGGGGCCTTAATGAAAAACTGTTTTTT.

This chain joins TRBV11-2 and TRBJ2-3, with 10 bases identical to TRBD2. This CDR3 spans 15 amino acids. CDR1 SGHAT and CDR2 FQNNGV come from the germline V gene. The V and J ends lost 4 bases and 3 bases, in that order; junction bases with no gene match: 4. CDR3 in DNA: TGTGCCAGCAGCTGGCGGACTAGCGGAACAGATACGCAGTATTTT. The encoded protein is CASSWRTSGTDTQYF.

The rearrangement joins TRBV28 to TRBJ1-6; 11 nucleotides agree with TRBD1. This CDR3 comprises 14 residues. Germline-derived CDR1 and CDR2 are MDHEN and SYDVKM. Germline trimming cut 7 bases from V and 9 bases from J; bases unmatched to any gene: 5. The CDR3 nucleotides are TGTGCCAGCACCCCGGGGACAGGGGGTTCACCCCTCCACTTT. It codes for CASTPGTGGSPLHF. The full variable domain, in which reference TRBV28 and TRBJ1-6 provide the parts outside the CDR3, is DVKVTQSSRYLVKRTGEKVFLECVQDMDHENMFWYRQDPGLGLRLIYFSYDVKMKEKGDIPEGYSVSREKKERFSLILESASTNQTSMYLCASTPGTGGSPLHFGNGTRLTVT.